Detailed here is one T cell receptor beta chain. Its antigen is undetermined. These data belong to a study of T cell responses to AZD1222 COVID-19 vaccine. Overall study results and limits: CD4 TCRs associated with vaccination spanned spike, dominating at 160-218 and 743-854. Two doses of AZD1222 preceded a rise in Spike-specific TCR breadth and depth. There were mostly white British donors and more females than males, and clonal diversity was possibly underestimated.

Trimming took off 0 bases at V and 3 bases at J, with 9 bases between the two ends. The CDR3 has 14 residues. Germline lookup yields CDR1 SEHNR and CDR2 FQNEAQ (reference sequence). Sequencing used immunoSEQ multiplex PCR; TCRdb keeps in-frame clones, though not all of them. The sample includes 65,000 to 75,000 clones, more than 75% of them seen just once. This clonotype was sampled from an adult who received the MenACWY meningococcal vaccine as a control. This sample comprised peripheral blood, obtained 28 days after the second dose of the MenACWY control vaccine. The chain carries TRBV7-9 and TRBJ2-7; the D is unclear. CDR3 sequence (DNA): TGTGCCAGCAGCTTAGCGGGATCCCTCTACGAGCAGTACTTC. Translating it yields CASSLAGSLYEQYF.